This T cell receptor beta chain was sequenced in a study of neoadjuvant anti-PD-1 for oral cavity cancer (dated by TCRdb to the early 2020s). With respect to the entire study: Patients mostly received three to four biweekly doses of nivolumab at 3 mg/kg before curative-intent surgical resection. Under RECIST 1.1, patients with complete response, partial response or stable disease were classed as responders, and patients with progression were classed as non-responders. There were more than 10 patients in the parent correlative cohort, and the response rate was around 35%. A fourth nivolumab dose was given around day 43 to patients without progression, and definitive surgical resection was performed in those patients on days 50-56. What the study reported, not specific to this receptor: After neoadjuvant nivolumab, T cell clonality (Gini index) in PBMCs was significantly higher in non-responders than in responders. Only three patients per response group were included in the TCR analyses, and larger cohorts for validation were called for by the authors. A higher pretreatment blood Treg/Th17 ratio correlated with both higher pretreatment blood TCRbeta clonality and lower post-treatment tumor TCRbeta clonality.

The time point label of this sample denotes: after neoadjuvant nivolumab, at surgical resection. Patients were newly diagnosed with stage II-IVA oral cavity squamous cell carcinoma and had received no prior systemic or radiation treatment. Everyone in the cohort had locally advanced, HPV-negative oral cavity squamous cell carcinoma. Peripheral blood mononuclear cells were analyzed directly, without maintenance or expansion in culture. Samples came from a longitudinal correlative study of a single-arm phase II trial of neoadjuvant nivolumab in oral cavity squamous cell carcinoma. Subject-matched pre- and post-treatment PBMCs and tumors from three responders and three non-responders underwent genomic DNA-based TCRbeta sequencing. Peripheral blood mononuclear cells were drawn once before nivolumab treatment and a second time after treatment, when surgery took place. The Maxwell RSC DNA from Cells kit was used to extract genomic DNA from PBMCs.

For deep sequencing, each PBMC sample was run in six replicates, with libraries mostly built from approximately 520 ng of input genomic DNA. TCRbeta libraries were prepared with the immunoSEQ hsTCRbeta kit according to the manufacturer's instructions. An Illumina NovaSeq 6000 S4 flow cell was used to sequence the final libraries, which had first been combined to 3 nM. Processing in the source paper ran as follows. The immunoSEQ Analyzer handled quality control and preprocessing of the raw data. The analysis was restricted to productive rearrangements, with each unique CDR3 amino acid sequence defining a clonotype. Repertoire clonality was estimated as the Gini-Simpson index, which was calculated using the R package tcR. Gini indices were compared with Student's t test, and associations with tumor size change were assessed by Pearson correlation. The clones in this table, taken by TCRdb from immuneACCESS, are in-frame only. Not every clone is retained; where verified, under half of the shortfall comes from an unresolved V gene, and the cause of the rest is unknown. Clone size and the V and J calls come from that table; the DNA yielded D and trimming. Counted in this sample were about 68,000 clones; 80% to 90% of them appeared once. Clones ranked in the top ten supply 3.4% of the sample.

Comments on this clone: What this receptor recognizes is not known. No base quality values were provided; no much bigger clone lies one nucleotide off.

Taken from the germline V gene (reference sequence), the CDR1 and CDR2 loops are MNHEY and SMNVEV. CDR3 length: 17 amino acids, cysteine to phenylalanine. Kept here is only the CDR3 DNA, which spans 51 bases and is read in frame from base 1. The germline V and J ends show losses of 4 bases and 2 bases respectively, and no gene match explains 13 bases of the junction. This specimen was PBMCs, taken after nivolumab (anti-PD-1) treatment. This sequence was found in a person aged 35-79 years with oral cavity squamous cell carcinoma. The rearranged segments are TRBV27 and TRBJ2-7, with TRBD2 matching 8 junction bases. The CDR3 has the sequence CASSSRLNSGVAYEQYF. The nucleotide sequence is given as TGTGCCAGCAGTTCCCGACTAAATAGCGGGGTCGCCTACGAGCAGTACTTC.